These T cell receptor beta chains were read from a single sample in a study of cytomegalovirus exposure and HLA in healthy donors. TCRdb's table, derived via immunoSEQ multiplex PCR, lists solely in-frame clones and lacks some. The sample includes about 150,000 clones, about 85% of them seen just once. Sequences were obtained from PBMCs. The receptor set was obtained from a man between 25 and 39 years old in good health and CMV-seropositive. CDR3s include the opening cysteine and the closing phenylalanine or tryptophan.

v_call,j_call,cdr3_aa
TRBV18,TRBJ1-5,CASSPLPLQGSNQPQHF
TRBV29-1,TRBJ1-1,CSVEPTALVNTEAFF
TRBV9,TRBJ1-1,CASSVFDSIPEAFF
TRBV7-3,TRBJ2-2,CASSLAGGRELFF
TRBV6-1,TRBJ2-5,CASSGGGTQETQYF
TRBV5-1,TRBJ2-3,CASSFGGRAEDTQYF
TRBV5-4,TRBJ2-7,CASSFMGQGAYEQYF
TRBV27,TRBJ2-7,CASSLTETYEQYF
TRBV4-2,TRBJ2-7,CASSQGSGPSYEQYF
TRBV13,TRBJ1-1,CASSLGLGGVRNTEAFF
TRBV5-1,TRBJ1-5,CASSFLPSGFYQPQHF
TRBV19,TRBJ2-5,CASSPQGGSETQYF
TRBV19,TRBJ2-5,CASSIKETQYF
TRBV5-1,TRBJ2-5,CASSSSGGRAETQYF
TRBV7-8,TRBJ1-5,CASSESETLSNQPQHF
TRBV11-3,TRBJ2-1,CASSLGVGTGGATEQFF
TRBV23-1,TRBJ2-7,CASTPVGLYEQYF
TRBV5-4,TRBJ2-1,CASSLDTSGRRGNEQFF
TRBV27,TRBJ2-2,CASSLDRGRTGELFF
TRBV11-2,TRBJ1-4,CASSPALRDRGHKLFF
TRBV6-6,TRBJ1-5,CASSYPKQPQHF
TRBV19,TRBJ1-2,CASSPTRQYYGYTF
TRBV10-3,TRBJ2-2,CAIDRGRTGELFF
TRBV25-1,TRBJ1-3,CASSPYWSSGNTIYF
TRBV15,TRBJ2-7,CATSREGEGFYEQYF
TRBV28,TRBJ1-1,CASSLPGLFTEAFF
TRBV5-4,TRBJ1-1,CASRKAPDRENTEAFF
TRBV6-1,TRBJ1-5,CASSETTGGSNQPQHF
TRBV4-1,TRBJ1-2,CASSQDGGPSGYTF
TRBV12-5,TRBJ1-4,CASGSTVGGEKLFF
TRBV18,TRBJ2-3,CASSPQNGEDTQYF
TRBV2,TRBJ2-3,CASSESGGYRTDTQYF
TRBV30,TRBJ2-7,CAGGLAGLTEQYF